The 17 T cell receptor beta chains reported below all come from one sample, sequenced in a study of TIL therapy for anti-PD-1-resistant metastatic lung cancer. The time point here: pre-treatment sample, taken before nivolumab and TIL therapy. The tumor samples were excised metastases, mostly pleural nodules or supraclavicular lymph nodes. Sequencing used immunoSEQ v3. TCRdb's table, derived via immunoSEQ multiplex PCR, lists solely in-frame clones and lacks some. The sample lists about 7,200 clones, roughly 70% occurring once. The sample consisted of tumor tissue, taken at baseline. The receptors here all came from a person aged 25-80 years with non-small cell lung cancer.

V is TRBV4-3 and J is TRBJ1-5; 8 positions match TRBD1. Germline V gene data show CDR1 as LGHNA and CDR2 as YSLEER. Trimming took 4 bases from V and 5 from J; bases not matched to a gene: 4. The CDR3 loop spans 14 amino acids. CDR3 DNA sequence: TGCGCCAGCAGCCTTGGACAGGGCGATCAGCCCCAGCATTTT. This sequence encodes CASSLGQGDQPQHF.

This clone has just a few counts. This chain links TRBV27 with TRBJ2-2; the D is unclear. This CDR3 is built from 15 residues. Deletions cut 2 bases from V and 7 bases from J, with 14 bases between. Looked up from germline, CDR1 is MNHEY and CDR2 is SMNVEV (reference sequence). In DNA, the CDR3 is TGTGCCAGCAGTTTACCGCCCGGTAGTAGCGGGGAGCTGTTTTTT. Protein product: CASSLPPGSSGELFF.

The genes are TRBV30 and TRBJ1-5; no clear D gene. Germline-derived CDR1 and CDR2 are GTSNPN and SVGIG (reference sequence). The CDR3 contains 15 residues. The V end lost 0 bases, the J end lost 1 base, and 10 bases lay between the germline ends. The CDR3 region has the DNA TGTGCCTGGAGTGTACTCTGGGAAAGCAATCAGCCCCAGCATTTT. Its protein product is CAWSVLWESNQPQHF.

The chain couples TRBV10-3 to TRBJ1-2; the match to TRBD1 covers 10 bases. Germline V gene data show CDR1 as ENHRY and CDR2 as SYGVKD. Losses at the gene ends were 6 bases for V and 12 bases for J; bases not matched to a gene: 10. The CDR3 has 13 residues. CDR3 sequence (DNA): TGTGCCATCAGATCAAGACAGGGGGCTTTTGACACCTTC. Its translation: CAIRSRQGAFDTF.

The chain carries TRBV27 and TRBJ2-7; either TRBD1 or TRBD2 may supply D (5 bases each). Germline V gene sequence: CDR1 MNHEY, CDR2 SMNVEV (reference sequence). V was trimmed by 5 bases and J by 0 bases, leaving 17 bases between them. The CDR3 extends over 16 amino acids. CDR3 in DNA: TGTGCCAGCAGTGGGGGAAGGACGGTGAGCTCCTACGAGCAGTACTTC. This gives the protein CASSGGRTVSSYEQYF.

The chain recombines TRBV2 with TRBJ1-4; a weak D match, TRBD1 (6 bases). V gave up 0 bases and J gave up 1 base, with 18 bases separating them. The CDR3 spans 19 residues. Germline V lookup: CDR1 SNHLY, CDR2 FYNNEI. The CDR3 loop is CASSEALPGGLGTNEKLFF. CDR3 nucleotides: TGTGCCAGCAGTGAAGCGCTTCCGGGGGGGCTAGGAACTAATGAAAAACTGTTTTTT.

The J gene is TRBJ1-5, the V gene TRBV27, with no clear D. The CDR3 covers 12 residues. V gave up 6 bases and J gave up 6 bases, with 9 bases separating them. Germline V lookup: CDR1 MNHEY, CDR2 SMNVEV (reference sequence). For the CDR3, the DNA is TGTGCCAGCAGCCAGCCGGGTCAGCCCCAGCATTTT. It encodes CASSQPGQPQHF.

The chain carries TRBV5-1 and TRBJ2-7, with D perhaps matching TRBD2 (5 bases). The V end lost 4 bases, the J end lost 6 bases, and 8 bases lay between the germline ends. The CDR3 sequence is 11 residues long. The V gene's germline CDR1 is SGHRS and CDR2 YFSETQ. DNA for the CDR3: TGCGCCAGCAGCGCCGGGGTCGAGCAGTACTTC. Translated, it gives CASSAGVEQYF.

V is TRBV19 and J is TRBJ2-5, with D perhaps matching TRBD1 or TRBD2 (5 bases each). The CDR3 loop spans 13 amino acids. Germline CDR1 and CDR2: LNHDA and SQIVND (reference sequence). The V end was cut by 6 bases, the J end by 11 bases, with 19 bases between. The CDR3 here is CASSNSPVGEQYF. The CDR3 bases are TGTGCCAGTAGCAACAGCCCGGTGGGGGAGCAGTACTTC. Variable domain in full (rest from reference TRBV19 and TRBJ2-5): DGGITQSPKYLFRKEGQNVTLSCEQNLNHDAMYWYRQDPGQGLRLIYYSQIVNDFQKGDIAEGYSVSREKKESFPLTVTSAQKNPTAFYLCASSNSPVGEQYFGPGTRLLVL.

The chain has TRBV6-5 and TRBJ1-2; 8 bases match TRBD1. The J segment lost 7 bases and the V segment lost 6 bases, leaving 10 bases of the junction unmatched. Germline assignment: CDR1 MNHEY and CDR2 SVGAGI. The CDR3 contains 14 residues. The CDR3 sequence: CASSGTGPLGGYTF. Written as DNA, the CDR3 is TGTGCCAGCAGCGGGACAGGACCTCTGGGTGGCTACACCTTC.

The rearrangement uses TRBV18 and TRBJ1-1; D remains ambiguous. The germline gives CDR1 KGHSH, CDR2 LQKENI. Trimming took 0 bases from V and 4 from J, leaving 12 bases between them. The CDR3 runs to 15 residues. CDR3 DNA sequence: TGTGCCAGCTCACCACCGGTAAGAGCGCGCACTGAAGCTTTCTTT. Its protein is CASSPPVRARTEAFF.

The chain carries TRBV29-1 and TRBJ2-4; D remains ambiguous. This CDR3 spans 14 amino acids. CDR1 and CDR2 (germline): SQVTM, ANQGSEA. Trimming stripped 4 bases from V and 6 bases from J, with 16 bases between. The CDR3 region has the DNA TGCAGCGTTGTATGGGCAGGCTGGGGAAACATTCAGTACTTC. Protein sequence: CSVVWAGWGNIQYF.

This sequence joins TRBV7-8 and TRBJ2-3; TRBD2 agrees at 9 bases. In germline, CDR1 is SGHVS, CDR2 FQNEAQ. This CDR3 contains 16 residues. The V and J ends lost 5 bases and 4 bases, in that order; junction bases with no gene match: 10. This CDR3 is CASSPPLREGSDTQYF. For the CDR3, the DNA is TGTGCCAGCAGCCCCCCCTTGCGGGAGGGATCAGATACGCAGTATTTT.

V and J are TRBV19 and TRBJ2-7; D may be TRBD1 or TRBD2 (5 bases each). Trimming removed 9 bases from V and 0 bases from J, with 18 bases in between. The germline CDR1 and CDR2 sequences are LNHDA and SQIVND (reference sequence). The CDR3 extends over 15 amino acids. The CDR3: CASRGGDLPSYEQYF. The CDR3 DNA follows: TGTGCCAGCCGGGGCGGAGATCTGCCCTCCTACGAGCAGTACTTC.

The rearrangement joins TRBV29-1 to TRBJ2-1; 9 bases are a match to TRBD2. V lost 4 bases and J lost 9; bases outside the gene matches: 7. The CDR3 sequence is 13 residues long. Per the germline V gene, CDR1 is SQVTM and CDR2 is ANQGSEA. This chain's CDR3 is CSVGGGGAGEQFF. The CDR3 coding sequence is TGCAGCGTTGGTGGCGGGGGGGCCGGTGAGCAGTTCTTC.

For this clone: Its ends do not fully match the called genes, so a read error is possible. The chain joins TRBV28 to TRBJ1-4; D perhaps matches TRBD1 (6 bases). CDR1 is MDHEN and CDR2 is SYDVKM in the germline V gene. The length of the CDR3 is 16 residues. Here the CDR3 reads CASSTQSGAPKEKLFF. The CDR3 bases are TGTGCCAGCAGTACCCAGTCAGGGGCGCCTAAGGAAAAACTGTTTTTT.

This clone has a handful of counts. An end of the junction differs from the germline gene, which may be a read error. V and J are TRBV5-5 and TRBJ1-6; D possibly corresponds to TRBD1 (6 bases). CDR1 and CDR2 from the germline V gene are SGHKS and YYEKEE (reference sequence). CDR3 size: 14 residues. The CDR3 coding sequence is TGTGCCAGCAGACCGGGACACATCAATTCAGCCCTCCACTTT. Translated: CASRPGHINSALHF.